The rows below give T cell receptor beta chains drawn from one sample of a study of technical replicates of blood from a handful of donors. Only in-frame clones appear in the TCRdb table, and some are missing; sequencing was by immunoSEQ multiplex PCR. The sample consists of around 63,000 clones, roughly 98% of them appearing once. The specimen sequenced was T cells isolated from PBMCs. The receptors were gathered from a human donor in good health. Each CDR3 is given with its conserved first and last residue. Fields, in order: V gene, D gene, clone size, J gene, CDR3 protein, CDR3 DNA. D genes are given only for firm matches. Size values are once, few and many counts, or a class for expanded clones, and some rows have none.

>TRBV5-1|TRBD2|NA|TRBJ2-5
CASSSGLASKETQYF
TGCGCCAGCAGCTCGGGACTAGCGTCTAAAGAGACCCAGTACTTC
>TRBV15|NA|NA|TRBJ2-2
CATSRDKGATGELFF
TGTGCCACCAGCAGAGATAAAGGGGCCACCGGGGAGCTGTTTTTT
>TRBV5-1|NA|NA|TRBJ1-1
CASSLEQGLTEAFF
TGCGCCAGCAGCTTGGAGCAGGGACTCACTGAAGCTTTCTTT
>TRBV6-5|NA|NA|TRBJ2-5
CASSRSRVQETQYF
TGTGCCAGCAGCCGATCACGAGTCCAAGAGACCCAGTACTTC
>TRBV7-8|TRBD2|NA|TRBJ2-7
CASSLVTGGSYEQYF
TGTGCCAGCAGCTTAGTAACGGGAGGTTCCTACGAGCAGTACTTC
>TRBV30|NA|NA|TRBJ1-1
CAWSVILEAFF
TGTGCCTGGAGTGTAATCCTGGAAGCTTTCTTT
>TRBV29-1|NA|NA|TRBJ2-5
CSVDDGGQGETQYF
TGCAGCGTCGATGATGGAGGCCAAGGTGAGACCCAGTACTTC
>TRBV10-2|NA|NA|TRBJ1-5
CASSYGTSNQPQHF
TGCGCCAGCAGTTACGGGACTTCGAATCAGCCCCAGCATTTT
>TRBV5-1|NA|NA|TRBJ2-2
CASSSTGLRTGELFF
TGCGCCAGCAGCTCCACAGGGTTGCGCACCGGGGAGCTGTTTTTT
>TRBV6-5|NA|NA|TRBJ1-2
CASSYSSRNWDGYTF
TGTGCCAGCAGTTACTCCAGCAGGAATTGGGATGGCTACACCTTC
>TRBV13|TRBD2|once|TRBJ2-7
CASYSRLAGFHEQYF
TGTGCCAGTTATTCGAGACTAGCGGGTTTCCACGAGCAGTACTTC
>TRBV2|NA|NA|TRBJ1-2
CASSEGTGYGYTF
TGTGCCAGCAGTGAAGGTACAGGCTATGGCTACACCTTC
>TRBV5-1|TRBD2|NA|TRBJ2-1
CASSLGTSGSNEQFF
TGCGCCAGCAGCTTGGGGACTAGCGGGAGCAATGAGCAGTTCTTC
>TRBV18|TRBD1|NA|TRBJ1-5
CASSLTGADQPQHF
TGTGCCAGCTCGCTGACAGGGGCAGACCAGCCCCAGCATTTT
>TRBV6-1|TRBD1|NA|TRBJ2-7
CASSKGTGTSYEQYF
TGTGCCAGCAGTAAGGGGACAGGGACTTCCTACGAGCAGTACTTC
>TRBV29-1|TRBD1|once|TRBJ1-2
CSVGDRPDNYGYTF
TGCAGCGTTGGGGACAGGCCCGACAACTATGGCTACACCTTC
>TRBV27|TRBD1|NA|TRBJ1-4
CASSLWTGRGNEKLFF
TGTGCCAGCAGTCTCTGGACAGGCCGAGGGAATGAAAAACTGTTTTTT
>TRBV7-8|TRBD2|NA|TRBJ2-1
CASSHLAGGPNEQFF
TGTGCCAGCAGCCATCTAGCGGGGGGCCCCAATGAGCAGTTCTTC
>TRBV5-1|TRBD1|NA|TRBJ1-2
CASSSGQRSSNYGYTF
TGCGCCAGCAGCTCGGGACAGCGATCATCTAACTATGGCTACACCTTC
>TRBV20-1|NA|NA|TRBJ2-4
CSARVAGIQYF
TGCAGTGCTAGGGTGGCGGGCATTCAGTACTTC
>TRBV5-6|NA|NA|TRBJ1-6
CASSSLEGELDSPLHF
TGTGCCAGCAGCTCCCTAGAGGGGGAGTTGGATTCACCCCTCCACTTT
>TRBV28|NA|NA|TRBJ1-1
CASSLVRKRLNTEAFF
TGTGCCAGCAGTTTAGTACGAAAGAGGCTGAACACTGAAGCTTTCTTT
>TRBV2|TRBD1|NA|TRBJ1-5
CACRGQGGNQPQHF
TGTGCCTGCAGGGGGCAGGGCGGCAATCAGCCCCAGCATTTT
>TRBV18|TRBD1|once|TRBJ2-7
CASSPPGTGSFYEQYF
TGTGCCAGCTCACCACCCGGGACAGGGAGCTTCTACGAGCAGTACTTC
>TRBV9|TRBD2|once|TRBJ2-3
CASSERGGAGDPDTQYF
TGTGCCAGCAGCGAGAGAGGCGGAGCGGGGGATCCAGATACGCAGTATTTT